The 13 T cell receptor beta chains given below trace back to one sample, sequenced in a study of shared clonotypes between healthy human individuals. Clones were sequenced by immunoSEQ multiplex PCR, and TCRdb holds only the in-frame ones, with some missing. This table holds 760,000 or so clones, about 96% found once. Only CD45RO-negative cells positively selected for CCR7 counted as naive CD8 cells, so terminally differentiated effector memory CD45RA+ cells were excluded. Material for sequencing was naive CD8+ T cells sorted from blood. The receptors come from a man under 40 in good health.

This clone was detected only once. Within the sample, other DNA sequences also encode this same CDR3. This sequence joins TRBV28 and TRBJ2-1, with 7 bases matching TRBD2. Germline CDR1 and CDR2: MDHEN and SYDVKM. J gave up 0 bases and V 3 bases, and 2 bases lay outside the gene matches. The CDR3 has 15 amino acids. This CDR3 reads CASSFSGDSYNEQFF. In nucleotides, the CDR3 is TGTGCCAGCAGTTTCAGCGGGGACTCCTACAATGAGCAGTTCTTC.

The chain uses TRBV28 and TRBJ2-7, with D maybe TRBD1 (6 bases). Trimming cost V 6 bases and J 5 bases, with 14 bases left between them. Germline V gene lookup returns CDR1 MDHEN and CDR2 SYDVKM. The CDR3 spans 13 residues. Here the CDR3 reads CASSPGQYHEQYF. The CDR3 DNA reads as TGTGCCAGCAGCCCAGGACAGTACCACGAGCAGTACTTC.

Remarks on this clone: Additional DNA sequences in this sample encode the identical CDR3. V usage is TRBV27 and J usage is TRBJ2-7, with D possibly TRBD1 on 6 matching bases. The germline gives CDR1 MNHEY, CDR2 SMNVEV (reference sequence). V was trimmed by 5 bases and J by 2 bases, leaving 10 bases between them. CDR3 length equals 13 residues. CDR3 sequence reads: CASSLRDTYEQYF. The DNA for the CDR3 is TGTGCCAGCAGTCTCCGGGACACCTACGAGCAGTACTTC.

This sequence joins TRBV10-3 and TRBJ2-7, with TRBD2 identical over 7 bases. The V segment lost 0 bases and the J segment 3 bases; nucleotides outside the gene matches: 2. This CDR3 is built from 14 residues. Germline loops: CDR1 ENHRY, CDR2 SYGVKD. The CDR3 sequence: CAISESGGIYEQYF. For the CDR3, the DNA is TGTGCCATCAGTGAGTCCGGGGGGATCTACGAGCAGTACTTC.

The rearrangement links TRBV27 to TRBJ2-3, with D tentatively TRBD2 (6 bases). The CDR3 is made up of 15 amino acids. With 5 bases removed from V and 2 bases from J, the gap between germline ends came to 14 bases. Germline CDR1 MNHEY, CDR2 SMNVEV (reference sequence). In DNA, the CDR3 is TGTGCCAGCAGTGTCGCCGGGAGTCACACAGATACGCAGTATTTT. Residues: CASSVAGSHTDTQYF.

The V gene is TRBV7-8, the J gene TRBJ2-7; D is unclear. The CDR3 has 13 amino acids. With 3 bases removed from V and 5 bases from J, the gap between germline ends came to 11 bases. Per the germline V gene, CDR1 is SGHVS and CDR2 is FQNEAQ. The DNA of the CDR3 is TGTGCCAGCAGCTTCCCAACTCGGAACGAGCAGTACTTC. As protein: CASSFPTRNEQYF.

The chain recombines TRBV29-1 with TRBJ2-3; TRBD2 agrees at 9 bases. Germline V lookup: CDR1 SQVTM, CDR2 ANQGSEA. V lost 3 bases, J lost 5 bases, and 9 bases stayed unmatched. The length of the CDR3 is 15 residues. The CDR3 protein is CSVDLRLAAQDTQYF. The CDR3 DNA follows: TGCAGCGTTGATTTGCGACTAGCGGCCCAAGATACGCAGTATTTT.

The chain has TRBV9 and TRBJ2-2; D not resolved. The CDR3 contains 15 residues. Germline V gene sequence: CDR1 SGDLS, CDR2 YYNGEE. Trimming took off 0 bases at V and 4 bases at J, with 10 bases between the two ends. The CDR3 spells CASSVDGRVTGELFF. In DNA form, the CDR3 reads TGTGCCAGCAGCGTAGACGGACGGGTCACCGGGGAGCTGTTTTTT.

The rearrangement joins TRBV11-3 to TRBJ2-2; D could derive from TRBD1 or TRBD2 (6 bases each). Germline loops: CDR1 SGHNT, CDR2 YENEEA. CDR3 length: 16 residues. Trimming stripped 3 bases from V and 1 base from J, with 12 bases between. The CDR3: CASSFRGTLNTGELFF. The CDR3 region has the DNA TGTGCCAGCAGCTTTCGCGGGACACTGAACACCGGGGAGCTGTTTTTT.

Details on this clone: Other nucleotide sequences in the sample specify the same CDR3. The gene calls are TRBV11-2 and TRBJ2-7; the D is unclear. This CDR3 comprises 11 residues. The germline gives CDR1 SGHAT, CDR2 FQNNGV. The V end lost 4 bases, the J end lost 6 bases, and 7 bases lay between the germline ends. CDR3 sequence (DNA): TGTGCCAGCAGCTCACTCGGCGAGCAGTACTTC. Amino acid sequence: CASSSLGEQYF.

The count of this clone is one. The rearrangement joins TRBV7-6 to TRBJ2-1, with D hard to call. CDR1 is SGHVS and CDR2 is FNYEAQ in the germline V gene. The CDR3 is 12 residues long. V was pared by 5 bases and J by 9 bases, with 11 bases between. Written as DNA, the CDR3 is TGTGCCAGCAGCCGGGCCAACGGTGAGCAGTTCTTC. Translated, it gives CASSRANGEQFF.

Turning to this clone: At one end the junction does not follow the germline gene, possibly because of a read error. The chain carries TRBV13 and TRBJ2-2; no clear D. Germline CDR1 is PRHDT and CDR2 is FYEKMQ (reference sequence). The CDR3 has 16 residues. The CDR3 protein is CASGNAPYTPSGELFF. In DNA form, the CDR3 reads TGTGCCAGCGGAAACGCCCCCTATACTCCGTCCGGCGAGCTGTTTTTT.

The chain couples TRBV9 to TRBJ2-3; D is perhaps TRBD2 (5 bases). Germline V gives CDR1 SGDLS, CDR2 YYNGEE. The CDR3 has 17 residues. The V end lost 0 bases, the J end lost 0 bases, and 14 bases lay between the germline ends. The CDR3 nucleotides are TGTGCCAGCAGCGTAGGAGAGAGGGCGTTGAGCACAGATACGCAGTATTTT. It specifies CASSVGERALSTDTQYF.